This T cell receptor (beta chain) was observed in a study of control samples from healthy donors and cancer patients. Libraries were prepared by immunoSEQ multiplex PCR; TCRdb keeps only in-frame clonotypes and omits some of them. The table includes roughly 100,000 clones, about 90% detected once. Germline trimming cut 6 bases from V and 9 bases from J; bases unmatched to any gene: 7. The CDR3 runs 12 residues. Per the germline V gene, CDR1 is MNHEY and CDR2 is SVGAGI. The chain uses TRBV6-5 and TRBJ1-2; 7 nucleotides match TRBD1. The receptor was derived from a woman in her late teens or twenties in good health. Sequenced input: blood. CDR3 in DNA: TGTGCCAGCAGAGACTCACAGGGGTGCTACACCTTC. The encoded protein is CASRDSQGCYTF.